The clone carrying this T cell receptor (beta chain) was detected only once. The target antigen is unknown. The libraries were made with immunoSEQ v3. The table came from immunoSEQ multiplex PCR; TCRdb's copy has only in-frame clones and leaves some out. The sample includes more than 45,000 clones, about 73% of them seen just once. The data belong to a study of TIL therapy for anti-PD-1-resistant metastatic lung cancer. Findings and caveats of the study: The cohort had more treatment-naive, never-smoker and oncogene-addicted patients than typical.

Unmatched junction bases numbered 5, after V lost 5 bases and J lost 13 bases. This CDR3 contains 11 residues. Germline-derived CDR1 and CDR2 are DFQATT and SNEGSKA (reference sequence). Time point noted: pre-treatment sample, taken before nivolumab and TIL therapy. The starting material was blood, obtained at baseline. The source is a person aged 25 to 80 with non-small cell lung cancer. V usage is TRBV20-1 and J usage is TRBJ2-5; 12 bases fit TRBD2. In DNA form, the CDR3 reads TGCAGTGCTTCTAGCGGGGGGGCTTGGTACTTC. Protein product: CSASSGGAWYF.